The T cell receptor beta chain described here comes from a study of CD4 T cells in relation to SARS-CoV-2 and coronaviruses. A note on this clone: Its antigen is as yet unknown.

Unexposed donor CD4+ T cells date from about 2011-2019, before the COVID-19 pandemic. CD4+ T cells were isolated from the cells after nine to eleven days of culture. About 1.9 million PBMCs per well were cultured with 8.5 to 10 IU/ml IL-2. The data were produced by immunoSEQ multiplex PCR, yet TCRdb's version contains in-frame clones alone and is incomplete. This repertoire shows roughly 15,000 clones, 82% found once; its top ten account for 31%. With 3 bases clipped from V and 6 bases from J, the junction kept 12 bases outside the gene matches. Germline loops: CDR1 SQVTM, CDR2 ANQGSEA. This CDR3 region has 17 residues.

Sequenced: CD4+ T cells from PBMCs, cultured in vitro. The chain has TRBV29-1 and TRBJ2-1; TRBD2 matches 12 bases. The source is a human donor in good health. CDR3 sequence: CSVDRGTSGLVGNEQFF. DNA of the CDR3: TGCAGCGTTGATAGGGGGACTAGCGGGCTGGTTGGCAATGAGCAGTTCTTC.